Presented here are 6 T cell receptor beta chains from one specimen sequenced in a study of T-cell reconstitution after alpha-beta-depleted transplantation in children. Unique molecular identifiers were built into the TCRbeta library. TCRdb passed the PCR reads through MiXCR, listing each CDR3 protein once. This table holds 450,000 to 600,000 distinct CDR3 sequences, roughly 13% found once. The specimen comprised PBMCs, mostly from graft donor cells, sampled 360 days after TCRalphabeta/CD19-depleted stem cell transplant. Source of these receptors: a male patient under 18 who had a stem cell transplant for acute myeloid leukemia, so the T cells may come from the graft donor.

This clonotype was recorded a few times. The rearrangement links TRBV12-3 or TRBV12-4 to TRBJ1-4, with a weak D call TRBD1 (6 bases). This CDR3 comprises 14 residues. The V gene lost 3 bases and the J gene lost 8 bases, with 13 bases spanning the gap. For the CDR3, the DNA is TGTGCCAGCAGTTTGGGGGGCTTCCGGGAAAAACTGTTTTTT. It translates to CASSLGGFREKLFF.

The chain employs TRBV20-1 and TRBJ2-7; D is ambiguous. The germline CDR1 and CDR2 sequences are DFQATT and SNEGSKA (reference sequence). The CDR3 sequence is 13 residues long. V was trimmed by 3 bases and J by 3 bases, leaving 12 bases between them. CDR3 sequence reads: CSASLYSFYEQYF. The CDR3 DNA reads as TGCAGTGCTAGCCTCTACTCATTCTACGAGCAGTACTTC.

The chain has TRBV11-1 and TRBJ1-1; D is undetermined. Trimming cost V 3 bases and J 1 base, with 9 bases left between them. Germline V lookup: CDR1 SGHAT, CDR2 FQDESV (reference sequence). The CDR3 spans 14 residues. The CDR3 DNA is TGTGCCAGCAGCTTCCAGACTTCGAACACTGAAGCTTTCTTT. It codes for CASSFQTSNTEAFF.

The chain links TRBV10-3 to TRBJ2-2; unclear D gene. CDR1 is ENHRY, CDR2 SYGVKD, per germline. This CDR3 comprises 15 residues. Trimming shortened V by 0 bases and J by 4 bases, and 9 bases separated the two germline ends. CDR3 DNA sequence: TGTGCCATCAGTGAGTCGTCGACCCTCACCGGGGAGCTGTTTTTT. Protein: CAISESSTLTGELFF.

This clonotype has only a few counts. The CDR3 is CASSYSGRVHEQYF. The DNA for the CDR3 is TGTGCCAGCAGTTACTCTGGCAGGGTCCACGAGCAGTACTTC. The chain employs TRBV6-5 and TRBJ2-7, with a weak D call TRBD1 (5 bases). The CDR3 covers 14 residues. The germline V gene has CDR1 MNHEY and CDR2 SVGAGI. V shed 0 bases and J shed 5 bases, with 11 bases lying between them.

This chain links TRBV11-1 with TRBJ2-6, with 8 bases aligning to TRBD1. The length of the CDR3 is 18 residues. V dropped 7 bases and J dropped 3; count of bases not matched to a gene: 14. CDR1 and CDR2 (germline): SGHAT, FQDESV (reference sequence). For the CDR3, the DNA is TGTGCCAGCACCTCTTTAACCCCCACAGGGGGTGGGGCCAACGTCCTGACTTTC. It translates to CASTSLTPTGGGANVLTF.